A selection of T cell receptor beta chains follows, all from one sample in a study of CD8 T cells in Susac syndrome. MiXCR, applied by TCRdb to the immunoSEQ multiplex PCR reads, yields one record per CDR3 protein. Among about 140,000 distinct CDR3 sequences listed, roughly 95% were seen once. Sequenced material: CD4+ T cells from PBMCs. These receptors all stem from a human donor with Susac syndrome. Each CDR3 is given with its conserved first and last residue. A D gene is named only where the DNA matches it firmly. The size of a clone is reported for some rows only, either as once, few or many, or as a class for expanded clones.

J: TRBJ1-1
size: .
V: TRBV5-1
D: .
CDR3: CASSLGGLNTEAFF
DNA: TGCGCCAGCAGCTTGGGGGGGCTGAACACTGAAGCTTTCTTT

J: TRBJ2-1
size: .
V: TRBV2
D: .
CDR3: CASTSEGVVYNEQFF
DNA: TGTGCCAGCACCTCAGAAGGAGTAGTTTACAATGAGCAGTTCTTC

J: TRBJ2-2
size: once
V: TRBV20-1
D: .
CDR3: CSARWRTGELFF
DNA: TGCAGTGCTAGGTGGCGAACCGGGGAGCTGTTTTTT

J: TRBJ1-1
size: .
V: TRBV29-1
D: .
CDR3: CSVAPQWGAEAFF
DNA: TGCAGCGTTGCTCCACAGTGGGGCGCTGAAGCTTTCTTT

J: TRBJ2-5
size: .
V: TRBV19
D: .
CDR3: CASSGGTRQETQYF
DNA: TGTGCCAGTAGTGGGGGGACAAGACAAGAGACCCAGTACTTC

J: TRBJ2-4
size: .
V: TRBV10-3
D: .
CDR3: CAISESIGGSVAKNIQYF
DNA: TGTGCCATCAGTGAGTCTATTGGCGGGTCCGTAGCCAAAAACATTCAGTACTTC

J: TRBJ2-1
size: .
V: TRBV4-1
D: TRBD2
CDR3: CASSQAQGGSGGGWRNNEQFF
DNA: TGCGCCAGCAGCCAAGCCCAAGGGGGTAGCGGGGGTGGTTGGCGTAACAATGAGCAGTTCTTC

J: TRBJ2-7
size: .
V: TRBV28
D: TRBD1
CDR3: CASRGTGTGSYEQYF
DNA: TGTGCCAGCAGAGGAACCGGGACAGGCTCCTACGAGCAGTACTTC

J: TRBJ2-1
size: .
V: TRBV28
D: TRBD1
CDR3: CASRWGQPYNEQFF
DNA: TGTGCCAGCAGATGGGGACAGCCCTACAATGAGCAGTTCTTC

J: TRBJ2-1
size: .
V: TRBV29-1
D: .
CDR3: CSVVLTHSEQFF
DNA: TGCAGCGTTGTTCTGACACATTCAGAGCAGTTCTTC

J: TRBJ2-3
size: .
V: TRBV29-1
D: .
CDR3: CSVESGGPTDTQYF
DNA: TGCAGCGTTGAATCTGGTGGACCGACAGATACGCAGTATTTT

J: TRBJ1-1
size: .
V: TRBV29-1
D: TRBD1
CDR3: CSWGQTMNTEAFF
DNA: TGCAGCTGGGGACAGACGATGAACACTGAAGCTTTCTTT

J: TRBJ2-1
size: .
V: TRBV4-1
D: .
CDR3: CASSQGVWSYNEQFF
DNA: TGCGCCAGCAGCCAAGGGGTGTGGTCCTACAATGAGCAGTTCTTC

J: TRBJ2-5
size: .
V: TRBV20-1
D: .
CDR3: CSAGPGVQETQYF
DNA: TGCAGTGCTGGCCCGGGGGTCCAAGAGACCCAGTACTTC

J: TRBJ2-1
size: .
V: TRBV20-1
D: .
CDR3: CSASRGSPEQFF
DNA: TGCAGTGCTAGTCGGGGGAGTCCGGAGCAGTTCTTC

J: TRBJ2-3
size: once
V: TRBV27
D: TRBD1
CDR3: CASSYRGVQADTQYF
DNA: TGTGCCAGCAGTTACAGGGGGGTTCAGGCGGATACGCAGTATTTT

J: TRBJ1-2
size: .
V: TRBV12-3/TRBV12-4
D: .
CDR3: CASSQQGVGGYTF
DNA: TGTGCCAGCAGTCAACAGGGAGTTGGGGGCTACACCTTC

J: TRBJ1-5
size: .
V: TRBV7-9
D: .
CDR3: CASSLEGFQPQHF
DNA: TGTGCCAGCAGCTTAGAAGGTTTTCAGCCCCAGCATTTT

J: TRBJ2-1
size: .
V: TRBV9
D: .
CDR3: CASSPHNEQFF
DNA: TGTGCCAGCAGCCCCCACAATGAGCAGTTCTTC

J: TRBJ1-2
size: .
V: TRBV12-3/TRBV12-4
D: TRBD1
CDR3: CASSRPGGSDYGYTF
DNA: TGTGCCAGCAGTCGACCAGGGGGTTCGGACTATGGCTACACCTTC

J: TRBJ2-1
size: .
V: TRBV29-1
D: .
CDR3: CSAWGSSYNEQFF
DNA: TGCAGCGCTTGGGGGAGCTCCTACAATGAGCAGTTCTTC

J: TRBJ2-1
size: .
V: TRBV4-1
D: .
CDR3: CASSQRRGNNEQFF
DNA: TGCGCCAGCAGCCAGAGGCGTGGGAACAATGAGCAGTTCTTC

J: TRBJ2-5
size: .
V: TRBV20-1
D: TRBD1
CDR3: CSVPPQGAVGTQYF
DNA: TGCAGTGTCCCACCCCAGGGGGCAGTGGGGACCCAGTACTTC

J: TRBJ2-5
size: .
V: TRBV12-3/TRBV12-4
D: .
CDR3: CASSSQQAFRETQYF
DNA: TGTGCCAGCAGTTCCCAACAAGCCTTCCGGGAGACCCAGTACTTC

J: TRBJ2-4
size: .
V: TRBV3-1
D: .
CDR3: CASSQDVGTLQYF
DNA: TGTGCCAGCAGCCAAGATGTGGGCACCCTTCAGTACTTC

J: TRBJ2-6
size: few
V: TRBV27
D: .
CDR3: CASSFSGANVLTF
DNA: TGTGCCAGCAGTTTTTCTGGGGCCAACGTCCTGACTTTC

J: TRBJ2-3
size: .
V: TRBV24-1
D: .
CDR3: CATSAKSTDTQYF
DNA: TGTGCCACCAGTGCTAAAAGCACAGATACGCAGTATTTT

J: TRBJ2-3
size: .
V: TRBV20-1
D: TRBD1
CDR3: CSAGDRAQDTQYF
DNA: TGCAGTGCGGGAGACAGGGCCCAAGATACGCAGTATTTT

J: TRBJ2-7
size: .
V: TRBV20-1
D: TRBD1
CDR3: CSPGGTGGIYEQYF
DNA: TGCAGTCCAGGGGGGACAGGGGGCATCTACGAGCAGTACTTC

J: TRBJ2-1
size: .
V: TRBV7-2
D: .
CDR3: CASSLGTRANEQFF
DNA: TGTGCCAGCAGCTTAGGGACAAGGGCCAATGAGCAGTTCTTC

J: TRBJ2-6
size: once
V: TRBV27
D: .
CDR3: CASSPLGQTGANVLTF
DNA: TGTGCCAGCAGTCCCCTCGGACAGACTGGGGCCAACGTCCTGACTTTC

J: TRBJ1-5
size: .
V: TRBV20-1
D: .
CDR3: CSARERGQSNQPQHF
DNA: TGCAGTGCTAGAGAAAGGGGCCAGAGCAATCAGCCCCAGCATTTT

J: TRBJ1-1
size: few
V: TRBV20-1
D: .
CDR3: CSARGTGNTEAFF
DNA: TGCAGTGCTAGAGGCACGGGGAACACTGAAGCTTTCTTT

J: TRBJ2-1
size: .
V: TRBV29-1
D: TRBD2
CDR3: CSVGLAGALSYNEQFF
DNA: TGCAGCGTTGGACTAGCGGGGGCTCTGTCCTACAATGAGCAGTTCTTC

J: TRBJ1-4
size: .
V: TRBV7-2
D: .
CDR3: CASSSHRVLGEKLFF
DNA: TGTGCCAGCAGCTCCCACAGGGTTCTCGGAGAAAAACTGTTTTTT

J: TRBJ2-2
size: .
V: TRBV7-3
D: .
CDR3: CASSLSTNTGELFF
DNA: TGTGCCAGCAGCTTAAGTACGAACACCGGGGAGCTGTTTTTT

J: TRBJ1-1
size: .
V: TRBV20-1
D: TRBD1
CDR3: CSARPGTGNTEAFF
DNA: TGCAGTGCTAGACCCGGGACAGGGAACACTGAAGCTTTCTTT

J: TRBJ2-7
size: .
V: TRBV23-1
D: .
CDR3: CASSQRSRAHEQYF
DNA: TGCGCCAGCAGTCAACGATCTAGGGCCCACGAGCAGTACTTC